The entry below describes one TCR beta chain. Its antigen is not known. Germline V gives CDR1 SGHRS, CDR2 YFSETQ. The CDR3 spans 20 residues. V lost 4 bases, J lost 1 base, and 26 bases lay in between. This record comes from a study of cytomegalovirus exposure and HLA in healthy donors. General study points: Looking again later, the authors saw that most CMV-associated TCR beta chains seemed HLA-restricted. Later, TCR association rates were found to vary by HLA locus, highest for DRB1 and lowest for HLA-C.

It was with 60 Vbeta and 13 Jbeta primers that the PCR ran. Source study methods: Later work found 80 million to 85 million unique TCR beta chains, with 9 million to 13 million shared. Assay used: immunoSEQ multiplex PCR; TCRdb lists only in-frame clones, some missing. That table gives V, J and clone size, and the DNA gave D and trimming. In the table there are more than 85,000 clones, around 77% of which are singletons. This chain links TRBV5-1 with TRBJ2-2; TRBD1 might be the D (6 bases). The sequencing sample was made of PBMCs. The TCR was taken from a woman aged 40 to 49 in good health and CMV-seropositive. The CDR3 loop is CASSAGPGTSPGVNTGELFF. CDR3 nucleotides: TGCGCCAGCAGCGCTGGGCCCGGGACATCCCCAGGGGTGAACACCGGGGAGCTGTTTTTT.